Below, one TCR beta chain is given with its context. This sample was taken from a study of T cell changes during pregnancy in multiple sclerosis. Profiled with immunoSEQ multiplex PCR; TCRdb holds only in-frame clones, not every one. This table holds 50,000 to 70,000 clones, 92% found once. V lost 3 bases and J 3 bases, leaving 16 bases between the germline ends. The CDR3 covers 16 residues. From germline, CDR1 is SGDLS and CDR2 YYNGEE. The material was peripheral blood, obtained in the first trimester of pregnancy. The receptor's source is a female donor with multiple sclerosis, enrolled in a pregnancy study. This chain connects TRBV9 to TRBJ1-3; tentatively, D is TRBD1 (5 bases). The CDR3 here is CASSATPGEDGNTIYF. The CDR3, as DNA: TGTGCCAGCAGCGCTACCCCGGGGGAAGATGGAAACACCATATATTTT.